This TCR beta chain originates from a study of cytomegalovirus exposure and HLA in healthy donors. V gave up 2 bases and J gave up 4 bases, with 9 bases separating them. Germline assignment: CDR1 SGHRS and CDR2 YFSETQ. The CDR3 runs 14 residues. PCR primers comprised 60 Vbeta and 13 Jbeta primers. Data came from immunoSEQ multiplex PCR; TCRdb stores just in-frame clones and leaves some out. The sample yields over 200,000 clones, about four fifths seen once. This chain joins TRBV5-1 and TRBJ1-4; D ambiguous. The sequence came from a woman in her thirties or forties in good health and CMV-seropositive. The specimen sequenced was PBMCs. This CDR3 reads CASSFDSGNEKLFF. The DNA for the CDR3 is TGCGCCAGCAGCTTTGATAGCGGTAATGAAAAACTGTTTTTT.